Listed below are T cell receptor beta chains from one sample, sequenced in a study of shared clonotypes between healthy human individuals. Assay used: immunoSEQ multiplex PCR; TCRdb lists only in-frame clones, some missing. The sample contains about 710,000 clones, 72% of which appear only once. The sequencing sample was made of memory CD4+ T cells sorted from blood. These receptors were obtained from a woman in her twenties or thirties in good health. The CDR3 runs from the conserved cysteine through the conserved F or W. D genes are given only for firm matches. Only some rows state a clone size, as once, few, many or a class for expanded clones.

CASSVGSTNTGELFF	TGTGCCAGCAGTGTGGGGAGCACAAACACCGGGGAGCTGTTTTTT	TRBV2	TRBJ2-2	-	-
CASSDQGRNQPQHF	TGTGCCAGCAGTGACCAGGGTCGAAATCAGCCCCAGCATTTT	TRBV2	TRBJ1-5	-	-
CASSLEGVYEQYF	TGCGCCAGCAGCTTGGAGGGAGTATACGAGCAGTACTTC	TRBV5-1	TRBJ2-7	few	-
CASSQRTVEYGNTIYF	TGCGCCAGCAGCCAGAGGACGGTTGAATACGGAAACACCATATATTTT	TRBV4-1	TRBJ1-3	-	-
CASSSPGQGSRGYTF	TGTGCCAGCAGTTCCCCGGGACAGGGATCGCGCGGCTACACCTTC	TRBV28	TRBJ1-2	-	TRBD1
CASSPPIFGETQYF	TGTGCCAGCTCACCACCGATTTTCGGAGAGACCCAGTACTTC	TRBV18	TRBJ2-5	-	-
CASSYSWDRGREAFF	TGTGCCAGCAGTTACTCGTGGGACAGGGGGCGTGAAGCTTTCTTT	TRBV6-5	TRBJ1-1	-	TRBD1
CASSWRPGREDTQYF	TGTGCCAGCAGTTGGAGGCCGGGGAGGGAGGATACGCAGTATTTT	TRBV6-5	TRBJ2-3	-	TRBD2
CASSLSNPKGYEQYF	TGTGCCAGCAGTTTATCTAACCCGAAAGGCTACGAGCAGTACTTC	TRBV27	TRBJ2-7	-	-
CASSPSGYEQFF	TGTGCCAGCAGCCCCTCGGGGTATGAGCAGTTCTTC	TRBV7-8	TRBJ2-1	-	-
CASSKTGGLNYGYTF	TGTGCCAGCAGTAAGACAGGGGGCCTTAACTATGGCTACACCTTC	TRBV6-5	TRBJ1-2	-	TRBD1
CASSLVELAGVYEQYF	TGTGCCAGCAGCTTAGTGGAACTAGCGGGAGTTTACGAGCAGTACTTC	TRBV7-2	TRBJ2-7	few	TRBD2
CASSLAGGAGYTF	TGTGCCAGCAGCTTGGCAGGGGGCGCGGGCTACACCTTC	TRBV7-9	TRBJ1-2	-	TRBD1
CASSYTGSSGNTIYF	TGTGCCAGCAGTTACACGGGAAGCTCTGGAAACACCATATATTTT	TRBV6-5	TRBJ1-3	few	-
CASSVGDVVTEAFF	TGCGCCAGCAGCGTAGGGGATGTAGTCACTGAAGCTTTCTTT	TRBV5-1	TRBJ1-1	-	-
CASSGAGTGDTEAFF	TGCGCCAGCAGTGGAGCCGGGACAGGGGACACTGAAGCTTTCTTT	TRBV10-1	TRBJ1-1	few	TRBD1
CASSDGLRGTEAFF	TGCGCCAGCAGTGACGGACTAAGGGGCACTGAAGCTTTCTTT	TRBV10-1	TRBJ1-1	-	-
CASSASGRDNTEAFF	TGCGCCAGCAGTGCTTCTGGCAGGGACAACACTGAAGCTTTCTTT	TRBV10-2	TRBJ1-1	-	-